The clone carrying this T cell receptor (beta chain) was observed a few times. This entry belongs to a study of identical twins. In TCRdb, the 5' RACE reads were re-called with MiXCR into one record per CDR3 protein. The sample lists 500,000 or so distinct CDR3 sequences; 12% to 15% were seen once. Per the germline V gene, CDR1 is LNHNV and CDR2 is YYDKDF (reference sequence). This CDR3 has 13 amino acids. Trimming removed 0 bases from V and 4 bases from J, with 6 bases in between. The same data also contributed to another study, on yellow fever vaccine responses in identical twins.

The receptor's source is a woman between 18 and 30 years old in good health. Sequencing was performed on CD4+ T cells sorted from blood. The chain carries TRBV15 and TRBJ1-2; no clear D gene. The DNA of the CDR3 is TGTGCCACCAGCAGAGATCACTCCTATGGCTACACCTTC. It is translated as CATSRDHSYGYTF.